Listed below are T cell receptor beta chains from one sample, sequenced in a study of Graves' ophthalmopathy and Graves' hyperthyroidism. One entry per CDR3 protein, called by TCRdb with MiXCR from the multiplex PCR reads. There are some 170,000 distinct CDR3 sequences in the sample; 30% to 45% occur only once, and around 8.9% lies in the top ten. Material: peripheral blood. All receptors come from a young man with Graves' ophthalmopathy. The conserved cysteine and the conserved F or W are not part of the CDR3 here. D genes are given only for firm matches.

d_call v_call cdr3_aa
. TRBV5-1 ASHDGDSYEQY
TRBD1 TRBV29-1 SGRQGPHGYT
TRBD2 TRBV25-1 ASSELAGGGETQY
TRBD1 TRBV6-1 ASRSRDSYEQY
. TRBV24-1 ATSDHRADYNEQF
TRBD2 TRBV28 ASSLRTSGRGAGEQY
. TRBV11-2 ASSPGQIGDEQY
TRBD1 TRBV6-1 ASNDRGPNTEAF
. TRBV7-2 ASSRSGPETQY
TRBD1 TRBV29-1 SVGQGAYEQY
TRBD1 TRBV10-3 AISGDRTYEQY
. TRBV28 ASRGRNQPQH
. TRBV27 ASSIGPEVNGYT
TRBD1 TRBV11-3 ASSLQGAETQY
. TRBV6-5 ASSYGPSWTEAF
. TRBV20-1 SARRGRDPYEQY
TRBD2 TRBV12-5 ASGFALASNTGELF
. TRBV2 ASRPGDLSYEQY
. TRBV7-8 ASSLRLRASEQY
TRBD2 TRBV15 ATSRGGGLNYEQY
. TRBV12-3/TRBV12-4 ASSPPTGWKNTEAF
. TRBV6-5 ASSYLLRGGPGNTIY
. TRBV6-1 ASSEEIGGSGELF
TRBD2 TRBV11-1 ASSLGGTSGRGVETQY
. TRBV6-1 VSSLGTLETQY
TRBD1 TRBV12-3/TRBV12-4 ASSPGTGTGT
. TRBV9 ASSVVERAGETQY
. TRBV12-5 ASGLVREQY
. TRBV27 ASSFRVTNRNSPLH
. TRBV6-5 ASSYGRQFYGYT
. TRBV14 ASSDSFDQETQY
. TRBV6-1 ASSPGETETTGKLF
TRBD2 TRBV6-2/TRBV6-3 ASSYGGVDEQF
. TRBV15 ATSRERYEQY
TRBD2 TRBV12-3/TRBV12-4 ASRGGLAGAEQY
. TRBV3-1 ASSPSSGHHTEAF
. TRBV7-2 ASSFQGGGNTIY